This T cell receptor beta chain was identified in a study of patients and donors after allogeneic stem cell transplantation. TCRdb re-derived calls from the RT-PCR reads in MiXCR, one entry per CDR3 protein. This table holds about 400,000 distinct CDR3 sequences, 16% found once. Sequencing input: blood, either unsorted or a sorted T cell fraction (not recorded which). The source of this sequence is a human donor who was either an allogeneic HSCT recipient or a stem cell or donor lymphocyte infusion donor (not recorded which). It is not recorded whose cells these are; they may come from a transplant donor.

The CDR3 nucleotides read TGTGCCAGCAGCGTAGTTGTAGGGAGCGAGCAGTACTTC. This sequence encodes CASSVVVGSEQYF. The chain employs TRBV9 and TRBJ2-7; TRBD2 is a possible D gene (5 bases). The CDR3 is 13 residues long. The germline V gene has CDR1 SGDLS and CDR2 YYNGEE. With 0 bases removed from V and 6 bases from J, the gap between germline ends came to 10 bases.